The present TCR beta chain was sequenced within a study of shared clonotypes between healthy human individuals. About the research overall: Three plates each covered CD4 naive and memory; CD8 naive two, CD8 memory one.

The repertoire was sequenced with immunoSEQ multiplex PCR; TCRdb's copy has only in-frame clones and lacks some. The sample holds roughly 2 million clones, roughly 95% seen once. A word on this clone: Its antigen remains unidentified.

Overall study results and limits: Only blood was sampled, and tissue TCR repertoires likely differ from blood ones.

Naive CD8 cells, CD45RO-negative and positively selected for CCR7, excluded terminally differentiated effector memory CD45RA+ cells. The ends were cut back, 7 bases at V and 2 bases at J, with 15 bases in the middle. The germline CDR1 and CDR2 sequences are MNHGY and SVAAGI. The CDR3 sequence is 14 residues long. The chain recombines TRBV6-9 with TRBJ2-7; D is unclear. Sequenced input: naive CD8+ T cells sorted from blood. This sequence originates from a man aged 18 to 30 in good health. CDR3 in DNA: TGTGCCAGCACCCCTCCCACAGCTGCCTACGAGCAGTACTTC. Protein: CASTPPTAAYEQYF.